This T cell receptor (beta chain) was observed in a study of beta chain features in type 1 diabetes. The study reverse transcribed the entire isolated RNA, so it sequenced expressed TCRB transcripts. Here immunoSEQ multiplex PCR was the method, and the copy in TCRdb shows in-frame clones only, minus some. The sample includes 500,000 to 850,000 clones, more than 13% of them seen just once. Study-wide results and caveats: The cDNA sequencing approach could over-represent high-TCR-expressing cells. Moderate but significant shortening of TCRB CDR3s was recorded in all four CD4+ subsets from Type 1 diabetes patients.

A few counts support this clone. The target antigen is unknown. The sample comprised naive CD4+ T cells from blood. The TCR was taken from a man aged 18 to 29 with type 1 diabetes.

The chain's CDR3 is CASSYTRDRASAFF. CDR3 coding DNA: TGTGCCAGCAGTTACACCAGGGACAGAGCCTCCGCTTTCTTT. The chain carries TRBV6-5 and TRBJ1-1; TRBD1 matches at 7 bases. CDR1 is MNHEY, CDR2 SVGAGI, per germline. The CDR3 length is 14 residues. Trimming removed 2 bases from V and 11 bases from J; junction bases left unmatched: 11.